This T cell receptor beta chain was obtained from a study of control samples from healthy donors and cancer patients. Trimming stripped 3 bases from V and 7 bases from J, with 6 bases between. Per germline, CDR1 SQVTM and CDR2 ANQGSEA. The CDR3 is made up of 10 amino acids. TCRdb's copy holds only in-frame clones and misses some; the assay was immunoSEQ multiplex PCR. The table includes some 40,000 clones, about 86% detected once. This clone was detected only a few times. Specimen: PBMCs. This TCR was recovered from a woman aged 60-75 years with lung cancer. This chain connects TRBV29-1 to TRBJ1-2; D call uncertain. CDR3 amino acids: CSVEVAGYTF. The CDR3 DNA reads TGCAGCGTTGAGGTCGCTGGCTACACCTTC.